The rows below give T cell receptor beta chains drawn from one sample of a study of read filtering for tumor transcriptome and immune sequencing. TCRdb recomputed calls from the reads with MiXCR, one row per CDR3 protein. The sample includes around 130,000 distinct CDR3 sequences, less than 15% of them seen just once. The sample comprised a population of CD138-negative cells sorted from bone marrow. Source of these receptors: a donor over 35 with multiple myeloma. Each CDR3 is given with its conserved first and last residue. The D gene is left open where the match is weak. Clone size is shown for a subset of rows, as once, few, many or a class of expanded clone.

D gene,V gene,J gene,clone size,CDR3 DNA,CDR3 protein
.,TRBV20-1,TRBJ1-1,.,TGCAGTGCAGCTGAACCCGGGGCAGGATGGGCTGAAGCTTTCTTT,CSAAEPGAGWAEAFF
.,TRBV11-2,TRBJ1-1,many,TGTGCCAGCAGCTTAGATTGGGTCACTGAAGCTTTCTTT,CASSLDWVTEAFF
.,TRBV7-9,TRBJ1-1,many,TGTGCCAGCAGCCTGGAGGGGATCCCGAGGGCTTTCTTT,CASSLEGIPRAFF
.,TRBV7-8,TRBJ1-3,many,TGTGCCAGCAGCGGGGGGTTAGGTAGCCACTCTGGAAACACCATATATTTT,CASSGGLGSHSGNTIYF
.,TRBV10-3,TRBJ2-7,many,TGTGCCATCAGTGAAGGGGGGCGAACCTACGAGCAGTACTTC,CAISEGGRTYEQYF
TRBD1,TRBV12-3/TRBV12-4,TRBJ2-2,.,TGTGCCAGCAGTGACGACAGGGGTTACACCGGGGAGCTGTTTTTT,CASSDDRGYTGELFF
TRBD2,TRBV6-5,TRBJ2-3,many,TGTGCCAGCAGCAGAGCTGGGACTAGCGGAGCAGATACGCAGTATTTT,CASSRAGTSGADTQYF
.,TRBV20-1,TRBJ2-3,many,TGCAGTGCTAAGCGGGACACCCCAGGGGATACGCAGTATTTT,CSAKRDTPGDTQYF
.,TRBV4-1,TRBJ2-1,many,TGCGCCAGCAGCCAAGATACCCCAGGGGCCCAGGGGCCTAATGAGCAGTTCTTC,CASSQDTPGAQGPNEQFF
.,TRBV11-2,TRBJ1-1,.,TGTGCCAGCAGCTCAGGGATGACTGAAGCTTTCTTT,CASSSGMTEAFF
TRBD1,TRBV20-1,TRBJ2-1,many,TGCAGTGCTCACCGGGACAGGGGGAGTGAGCAGTTCTTC,CSAHRDRGSEQFF
TRBD1,TRBV3-1,TRBJ1-1,many,TGTGCCAGCAGCCCATTGCAGGGGGCAAGCACTGAAGCTTTCTTT,CASSPLQGASTEAFF
.,TRBV19,TRBJ1-5,many,TGTGCCAGTAGTATACGAGGGGGGTCGGGATATAGCAATCAGCCCCAGCATTTT,CASSIRGGSGYSNQPQHF
.,TRBV12-3/TRBV12-4,TRBJ2-7,many,TGTGCCAGCAGTCTCCAGGGAGAGGCCTACGAGCAGTACTTC,CASSLQGEAYEQYF
TRBD2,TRBV12-3/TRBV12-4,TRBJ2-7,many,TGTGCCAGCAGCCAGGGACTAGCGGGAGCCTACGAGCAGTACTTC,CASSQGLAGAYEQYF
.,TRBV6-2/TRBV6-3,TRBJ2-1,many,TGTGCCAGCAGTTACGGAGGAGAGAATGAGCAGTTCTTC,CASSYGGENEQFF
.,TRBV21-1,TRBJ2-7,many,TGTGCCAGCAGCATTCCCTACGAGCAGTACTTC,CASSIPYEQYF
.,TRBV13,TRBJ2-7,many,TGTGCCAGCAGTTTTGGGGCAGGGACCTACGAGCAGTACTTC,CASSFGAGTYEQYF
TRBD2,TRBV19,TRBJ2-3,many,TGTGCCAGTAGTATAGTGGCGGGAGGCGATGGAGATACGCAGTATTTT,CASSIVAGGDGDTQYF
TRBD2,TRBV2,TRBJ2-3,many,TGTGCCAGCATGCGGGGGAATGGAGGCACAGATACGCAGTATTTT,CASMRGNGGTDTQYF
TRBD1,TRBV7-2,TRBJ1-5,.,TGTGCCAGCAGCGCCCGGACAGGAACTCAGCCCCAGCATTTT,CASSARTGTQPQHF
.,TRBV10-3,TRBJ2-1,many,TGTGCCATCGCGCGCCGGGACACTTACAATGAGCAGTTCTTC,CAIARRDTYNEQFF
TRBD2,TRBV2,TRBJ2-1,many,TGTGCCAGCAGTCCCCGGACTAGCGACAATGAGCAGTTCTTC,CASSPRTSDNEQFF
.,TRBV29-1,TRBJ1-1,many,TGCAGCGCCCGGGGTACTGAAGCTTTCTTT,CSARGTEAFF
TRBD2,TRBV6-1,TRBJ2-1,many,TGTGCCAGCAGTGCCCATAGCGGGAGTCCACCCTACAATGAGCAGTTCTTC,CASSAHSGSPPYNEQFF
.,TRBV18,TRBJ2-5,.,TGTGCCAGCTCACCACCGGGATCCCAAGAGACCCAGTACTTC,CASSPPGSQETQYF
.,TRBV10-1,TRBJ2-2,many,TGCGCCAGCGCAAGGGCAGGCACCGGGGAGCTGTTTTTT,CASARAGTGELFF
.,TRBV7-9,TRBJ1-4,few,TGTGCCAGCACCACAGGTGGCGAAAAACTGTTTTTT,CASTTGGEKLFF
.,TRBV20-1,TRBJ2-3,few,TGCAGTGTTCAGCCGGGGCGGGAACCCACAGATACGCAGTATTTT,CSVQPGREPTDTQYF
.,TRBV7-2,TRBJ2-7,.,TGTGCCAGCAGCCCCTACTCCTACGAGCAGTACTTC,CASSPYSYEQYF
.,TRBV7-8,TRBJ1-5,many,TGTGCCAGCAGTTCTGCTATGGGGTATAGCAATCAGCCCCAGCATTTT,CASSSAMGYSNQPQHF
.,TRBV19,TRBJ2-1,many,TGTGCCAGTAGTATCCTTGGGACCTATCTGGGGAATGAGCAGTTCTTC,CASSILGTYLGNEQFF
.,TRBV4-3,TRBJ2-3,many,TGCGCCAGCAGCTCTCGGACAGGAGGGTACACAGATACGCAGTATTTT,CASSSRTGGYTDTQYF
TRBD1,TRBV5-1,TRBJ1-1,medium-sized,TGTGCCAGCAGCGAGACAGGGAAGGGTTACACTGAAGCTTTCTTT,CASSETGKGYTEAFF
TRBD1,TRBV4-1,TRBJ1-5,many,TGCGCCAGCAGCCAAGGCAGGGGGCAACAGCCCCAGCATTTT,CASSQGRGQQPQHF
TRBD1,TRBV9,TRBJ2-6,many,TGTGCCAGCAGCCCCCGACAGGGTTCGACTGGGGCCAACGTCCTGACTTTC,CASSPRQGSTGANVLTF
.,TRBV27,TRBJ2-7,many,TGTGCCAGCAGTTTACTTGGGACCAGGAGTGATTACGAGCAGTACTTC,CASSLLGTRSDYEQYF
.,TRBV4-2,TRBJ2-7,.,TGTGCCAGCAGCCAAGATAACCAGCGCTATACCTTGGGCTACAAGCAGTACTTC,CASSQDNQRYTLGYKQYF
TRBD2,TRBV6-1,TRBJ2-3,few,TGTGCCAGCAGGGACAGAGCGGGAGGTTCAGATACGCAGTATTTT,CASRDRAGGSDTQYF
.,TRBV29-1,TRBJ2-1,.,TGCAGCGTCGGGTACAATGAGCAGTTCTTC,CSVGYNEQFF
.,TRBV27,TRBJ2-7,.,TGTGCCAGCAGTTTAACGGTGCAAGGGGAGCAGTACTTC,CASSLTVQGEQYF
.,TRBV29-1,TRBJ2-7,many,TGCAGCGTTAGGGCAGAGAGCTCCTACGAGCAGTACTTC,CSVRAESSYEQYF
.,TRBV20-1,TRBJ2-2,many,TGCAGTGCCCGAATCCAGCCTTACAACACCGGGGAGCTGTTTTTT,CSARIQPYNTGELFF
.,TRBV25-1,TRBJ2-6,many,TGTGCCAGCAGTGGTATCTCTGGGGCCAACGTCCTGACTTTC,CASSGISGANVLTF
TRBD1,TRBV12-3/TRBV12-4,TRBJ2-5,many,TGTGCCAGCAGTAAGGGAGACAGGGGAGGAGAGACCCAGTACTTC,CASSKGDRGGETQYF
TRBD1,TRBV9,TRBJ1-6,many,TGTGCCAGCAGGGGCGGGACAGATAATTCACCCCTCCACTTT,CASRGGTDNSPLHF
.,TRBV24-1,TRBJ2-1,many,TGTGCCACCGGACTTGGAGGGACGGGAGACCGGTCAAATGAGCAGTTCTTC,CATGLGGTGDRSNEQFF
TRBD1,TRBV18,TRBJ1-1,many,TGTGCCAGCTCACAACTGGGACAGGGGATCGTGACTGAAGCTTTCTTT,CASSQLGQGIVTEAFF
.,TRBV11-3,TRBJ2-1,once,TGTGCCAGCAGCGTCGTGCTAGGGGCCGCTGAGCAGTTCTTC,CASSVVLGAAEQFF
TRBD2,TRBV19,TRBJ2-1,.,TGTGCCAGTAGTAGAACTAGCGGGAGTAATGAGCAGTTCTTC,CASSRTSGSNEQFF